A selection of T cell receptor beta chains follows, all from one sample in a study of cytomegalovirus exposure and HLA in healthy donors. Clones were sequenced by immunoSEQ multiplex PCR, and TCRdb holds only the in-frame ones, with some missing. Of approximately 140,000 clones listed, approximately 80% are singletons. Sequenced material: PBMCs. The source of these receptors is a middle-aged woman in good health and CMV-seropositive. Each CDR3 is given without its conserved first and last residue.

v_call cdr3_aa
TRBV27 ASTLSSSTDTQY
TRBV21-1 AIPGGCWDTDQPQH
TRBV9 ASSVSPVQGAIEQY
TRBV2 ASRDSLNTEAF
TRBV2 ASSTREDYGYT
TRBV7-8 ASSGRNRVGTEAF
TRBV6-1 ASSETGPSNQPQH
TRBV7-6 ASSLAPTSGKDTQY
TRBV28 ASSFPRETPYEQY
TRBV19 ATARAAWTGETGELF
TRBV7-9 ASSRLAGVAYEQY
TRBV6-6 ASMKWGSNQPQH
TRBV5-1 ASRAGGPGETQY
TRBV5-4 ASSLGATGGRLSREKLF
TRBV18 ASSPEQGEPQH
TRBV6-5 ATGQGGNQPQH
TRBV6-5 ASSTPGYGYT